This TCR beta chain was retrieved from a study of blood T cell repertoires in COVID-19. Repertoires were generated with immunoSEQ multiplex PCR, while TCRdb's copy carries only in-frame clones and drops some. The top ten clones hold roughly 18% of a sample with about 88,000 clones, approximately 88% of them seen once. Per the germline V gene, CDR1 is LGHNA and CDR2 is YSLEER. This CDR3 contains 16 residues. V shed 1 base, J shed 4 bases, and the junction held 6 bases outside the gene matches. Seattle enrolled patients during active infection and tracked them longitudinally. Input material: peripheral blood. This sequence was found in a woman in her sixties or seventies with COVID-19, enrolled during active disease. The chain combines TRBV4-3 with TRBJ1-5, with 8 bases fitting TRBD1. CDR3 loop: CASSQVRQGLNQPQHF. CDR3 DNA: TGCGCCAGCAGCCAAGTCAGACAGGGGCTAAATCAGCCCCAGCATTTT.